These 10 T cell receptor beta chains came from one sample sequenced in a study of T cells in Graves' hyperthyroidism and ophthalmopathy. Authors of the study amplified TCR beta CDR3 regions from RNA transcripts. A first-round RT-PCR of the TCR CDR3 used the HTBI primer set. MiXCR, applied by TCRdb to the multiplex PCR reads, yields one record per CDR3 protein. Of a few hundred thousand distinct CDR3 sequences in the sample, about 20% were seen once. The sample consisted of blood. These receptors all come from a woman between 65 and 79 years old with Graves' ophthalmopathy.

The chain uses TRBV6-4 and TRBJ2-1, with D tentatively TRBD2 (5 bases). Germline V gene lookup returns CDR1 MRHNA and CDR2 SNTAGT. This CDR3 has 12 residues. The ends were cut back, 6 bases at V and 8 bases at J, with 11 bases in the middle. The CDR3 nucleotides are TGTGCCAGCAGGGAGGTCAGCGATGAGCAGTTCTTC. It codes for CASREVSDEQFF.

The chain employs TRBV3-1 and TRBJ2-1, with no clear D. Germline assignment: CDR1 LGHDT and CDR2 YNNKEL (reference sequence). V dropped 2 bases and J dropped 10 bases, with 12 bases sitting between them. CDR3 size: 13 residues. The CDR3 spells CASSQPLPGEQFF. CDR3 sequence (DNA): TGTGCCAGCAGCCAACCCCTCCCGGGCGAGCAGTTCTTC.

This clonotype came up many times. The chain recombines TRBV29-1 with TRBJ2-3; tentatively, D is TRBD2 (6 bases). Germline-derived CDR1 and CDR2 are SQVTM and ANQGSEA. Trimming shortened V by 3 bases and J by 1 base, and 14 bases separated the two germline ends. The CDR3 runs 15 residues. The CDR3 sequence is CSVEPAEGGTDTQYF. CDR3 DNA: TGCAGCGTTGAGCCCGCGGAGGGTGGCACAGATACGCAGTATTTT.

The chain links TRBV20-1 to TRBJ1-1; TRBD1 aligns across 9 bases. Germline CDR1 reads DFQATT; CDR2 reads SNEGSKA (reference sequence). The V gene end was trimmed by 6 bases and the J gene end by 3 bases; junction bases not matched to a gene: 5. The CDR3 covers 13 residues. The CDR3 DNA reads TGCAGTGCAACTACAGGGGGCCACACTGAAGCTTTCTTT. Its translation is CSATTGGHTEAFF.

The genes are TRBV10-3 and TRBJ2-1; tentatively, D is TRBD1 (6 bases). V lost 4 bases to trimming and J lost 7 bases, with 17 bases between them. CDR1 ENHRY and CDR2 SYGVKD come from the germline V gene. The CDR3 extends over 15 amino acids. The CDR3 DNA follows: TGTGCCATCAGTGGGGGTCGGGACAAGGGAAATGAGCAGTTCTTC. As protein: CAISGGRDKGNEQFF.

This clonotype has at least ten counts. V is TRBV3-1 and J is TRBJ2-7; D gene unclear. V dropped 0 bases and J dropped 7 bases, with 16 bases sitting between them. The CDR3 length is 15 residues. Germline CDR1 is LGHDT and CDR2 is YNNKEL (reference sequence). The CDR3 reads CASSQEPATSGEQYF. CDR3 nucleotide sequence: TGTGCCAGCAGCCAAGAACCTGCTACCTCTGGGGAGCAGTACTTC.

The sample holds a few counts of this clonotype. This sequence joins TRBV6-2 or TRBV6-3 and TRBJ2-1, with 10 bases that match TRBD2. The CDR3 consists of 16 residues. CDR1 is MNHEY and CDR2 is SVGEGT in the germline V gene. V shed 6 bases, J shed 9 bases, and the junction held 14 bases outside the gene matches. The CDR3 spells CASSPMSSGRAGEQFF. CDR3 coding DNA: TGTGCCAGCAGCCCGATGTCGAGCGGGAGGGCCGGTGAGCAGTTCTTC.

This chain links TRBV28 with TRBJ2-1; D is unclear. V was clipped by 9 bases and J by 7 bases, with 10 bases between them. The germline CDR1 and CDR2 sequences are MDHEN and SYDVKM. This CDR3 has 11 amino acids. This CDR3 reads CASFQENEQFF. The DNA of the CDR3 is TGTGCCAGTTTCCAGGAGAATGAGCAGTTCTTC.

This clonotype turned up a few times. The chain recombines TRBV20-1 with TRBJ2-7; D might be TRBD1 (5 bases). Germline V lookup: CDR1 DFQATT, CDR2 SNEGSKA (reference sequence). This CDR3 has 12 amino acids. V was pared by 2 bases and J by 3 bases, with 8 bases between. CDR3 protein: CSARHDSYEQYF. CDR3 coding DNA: TGCAGTGCTAGACACGACAGCTACGAGCAGTACTTC.

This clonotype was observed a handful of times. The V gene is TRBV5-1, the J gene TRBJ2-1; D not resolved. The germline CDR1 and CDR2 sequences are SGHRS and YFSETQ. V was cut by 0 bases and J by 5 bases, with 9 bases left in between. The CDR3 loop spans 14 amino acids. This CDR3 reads CASSLALINNEQFF. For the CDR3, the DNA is TGCGCCAGCAGCTTGGCCCTGATCAACAATGAGCAGTTCTTC.